This TCR beta chain originates from a study of blood T cell repertoires in COVID-19. Study as a whole: Samples taken during acute and convalescent COVID-19 were collected in the United States, Italy and Spain. In each case, the material was cDNA or gDNA derived from T cells, B-cell-depleted T cells, or PBMCs.

V lost 3 bases, J lost 0 bases, and 3 bases stayed unmatched. This CDR3 spans 15 amino acids. Germline V gene data show CDR1 as MNHNS and CDR2 as SASEGT. Study processing details: The assay estimated nucleated cells by amplifying reference gene primers. The repertoire was sequenced with immunoSEQ multiplex PCR; TCRdb's copy has only in-frame clones and lacks some. That table is the source of V, J and clone size, and D and trimming were worked out from the DNA. The table lists approximately 100,000 clones, roughly two thirds of them singletons. The chain is built from TRBV6-1 and TRBJ1-2; 8 nucleotides agree with TRBD1. This sequence originates from an older man with acute or convalescent COVID-19. Sequenced: peripheral blood. The DNA for the CDR3 is TGTGCCAGCAGTGATTCAGGGGGCCCTAACTATGGCTACACCTTC. Its protein is CASSDSGGPNYGYTF.